A selection of T cell receptor beta chains follows, all from one sample in a study of cytomegalovirus exposure and HLA in healthy donors. Method: immunoSEQ multiplex PCR; TCRdb's copy keeps in-frame clones and lacks some. The sample lists 200,000 or so clones, about 86% seen once, with approximately 2% in the top ten. Sequenced input: PBMCs. These receptors were taken from a woman aged 18 to 35 in good health and CMV-seropositive. The CDR3 runs from the conserved cysteine through the conserved F or W. D genes are given only for firm matches. The listing skips clone size in some rows; elsewhere it reads once, few, many or a size class.

V gene: TRBV5-5; D gene: TRBD2; clone size: NA; J gene: TRBJ2-1; CDR3 protein: CASSSLLAGNEQFF; CDR3 DNA: TGTGCCAGCAGCTCCCTTCTAGCGGGGAATGAGCAGTTCTTC
V gene: TRBV19; D gene: NA; clone size: NA; J gene: TRBJ1-1; CDR3 protein: CASRRRGGGHTEAFF; CDR3 DNA: TGTGCCAGTAGGCGGCGGGGCGGAGGGCACACTGAAGCTTTCTTT
V gene: TRBV6-5; D gene: NA; clone size: NA; J gene: TRBJ1-5; CDR3 protein: CASSRQPDQPQHF; CDR3 DNA: TGTGCCAGCAGCCGACAGCCAGATCAGCCCCAGCATTTT
V gene: TRBV29-1; D gene: NA; clone size: NA; J gene: TRBJ2-7; CDR3 protein: CSVVGGIHEQYF; CDR3 DNA: TGCAGCGTTGTTGGGGGGATCCACGAGCAGTACTTC
V gene: TRBV6-1; D gene: NA; clone size: NA; J gene: TRBJ1-1; CDR3 protein: CATSLSGLTYTEAFF; CDR3 DNA: TGTGCCACCTCACTGAGCGGGCTTACGTACACTGAAGCTTTCTTT
V gene: TRBV29-1; D gene: NA; clone size: few; J gene: TRBJ1-1; CDR3 protein: CSVERGHAEAFF; CDR3 DNA: TGCAGCGTTGAACGAGGGCACGCTGAAGCTTTCTTT
V gene: TRBV10-1; D gene: NA; clone size: NA; J gene: TRBJ2-3; CDR3 protein: CASGSTGAGGTDTQYF; CDR3 DNA: TGCGCCAGCGGCTCGACAGGGGCGGGGGGCACAGATACGCAGTATTTT
V gene: TRBV11-1; D gene: NA; clone size: NA; J gene: TRBJ1-4; CDR3 protein: CAGRDILETGKLFF; CDR3 DNA: TGTGCCGGACGGGACATTCTGGAGACCGGTAAACTGTTTTTT
V gene: TRBV7-9; D gene: NA; clone size: NA; J gene: TRBJ2-2; CDR3 protein: CASSSRRANTGELFF; CDR3 DNA: TGTGCCAGCAGCTCGCGCAGGGCGAACACCGGGGAGCTGTTTTTT
V gene: TRBV19; D gene: NA; clone size: NA; J gene: TRBJ2-5; CDR3 protein: CASSTRQWSETQYF; CDR3 DNA: TGTGCCAGTAGTACCCGACAGTGGAGCGAGACCCAGTACTTC
V gene: TRBV5-1; D gene: TRBD1; clone size: NA; J gene: TRBJ1-6; CDR3 protein: CASSFESTGGSSPLHF; CDR3 DNA: TGCGCCAGCAGCTTTGAGTCTACAGGGGGGAGTTCACCCCTCCACTTT
V gene: TRBV10-3; D gene: TRBD1; clone size: NA; J gene: TRBJ1-5; CDR3 protein: CAISDRNRGVDQPQHF; CDR3 DNA: TGTGCCATCAGTGATAGGAACAGGGGGGTCGATCAGCCCCAGCATTTT
V gene: TRBV19; D gene: NA; clone size: NA; J gene: TRBJ1-3; CDR3 protein: CASTYWRSTGGNTIYF; CDR3 DNA: TGTGCCAGTACCTACTGGAGGTCGACTGGTGGAAACACCATATATTTT
V gene: TRBV9; D gene: NA; clone size: NA; J gene: TRBJ1-6; CDR3 protein: CASSATGGNSPLHF; CDR3 DNA: TGTGCCAGCAGCGCAACAGGCGGTAATTCACCCCTCCACTTT
V gene: TRBV15; D gene: TRBD2; clone size: few; J gene: TRBJ2-3; CDR3 protein: CATSKYAGTSGITDTQYF; CDR3 DNA: TGTGCCACCAGCAAGTATGCCGGGACTAGCGGTATCACAGATACGCAGTATTTT
V gene: TRBV4-3; D gene: NA; clone size: NA; J gene: TRBJ1-5; CDR3 protein: CASSQDFPDQPQHF; CDR3 DNA: TGCGCCAGCAGCCAAGATTTCCCTGATCAGCCCCAGCATTTT
V gene: TRBV5-6; D gene: NA; clone size: NA; J gene: TRBJ1-2; CDR3 protein: CASSFPDLGGYTF; CDR3 DNA: TGTGCCAGCAGCTTCCCGGACTTGGGTGGCTACACCTTC
V gene: TRBV5-4; D gene: TRBD2; clone size: few; J gene: TRBJ2-5; CDR3 protein: CASTTGGLAGAQETQYF; CDR3 DNA: TGTGCCAGCACCACTGGTGGACTAGCGGGGGCCCAAGAGACCCAGTACTTC
V gene: TRBV30; D gene: NA; clone size: NA; J gene: TRBJ2-3; CDR3 protein: CAWTNTGGTDTQYF; CDR3 DNA: TGTGCCTGGACCAACACGGGGGGCACAGATACGCAGTATTTT
V gene: TRBV11-2; D gene: NA; clone size: NA; J gene: TRBJ2-7; CDR3 protein: CASSLGDKGHEQYF; CDR3 DNA: TGTGCCAGCAGCTTAGGGGACAAAGGCCACGAGCAGTACTTC
V gene: TRBV11-3; D gene: NA; clone size: NA; J gene: TRBJ2-2; CDR3 protein: CASSDSSGELFF; CDR3 DNA: TGTGCCAGCAGTGACAGCTCCGGGGAGCTGTTTTTT
V gene: TRBV11-2; D gene: NA; clone size: NA; J gene: TRBJ2-5; CDR3 protein: CASSPRLIQETQYF; CDR3 DNA: TGTGCCAGCAGTCCTCGTCTCATCCAGGAGACCCAGTACTTC
V gene: TRBV7-3; D gene: NA; clone size: NA; J gene: TRBJ1-2; CDR3 protein: CASSLTGFEGYTF; CDR3 DNA: TGTGCCAGCAGCTTAACCGGGTTTGAGGGCTACACCTTC
V gene: TRBV9; D gene: NA; clone size: NA; J gene: TRBJ2-7; CDR3 protein: CASSVGNRDTYEQYF; CDR3 DNA: TGTGCCAGCAGCGTAGGGAACAGGGACACCTACGAGCAGTACTTC
V gene: TRBV11-2; D gene: NA; clone size: NA; J gene: TRBJ2-5; CDR3 protein: CASSLGSRGAGETQYF; CDR3 DNA: TGTGCCAGCAGCTTAGGATCCAGGGGCGCAGGAGAGACCCAGTACTTC
V gene: TRBV11-2; D gene: TRBD2; clone size: NA; J gene: TRBJ2-5; CDR3 protein: CASSPRLAVDQGTQYF; CDR3 DNA: TGTGCCAGCAGCCCGCGACTAGCGGTCGATCAAGGGACCCAGTACTTC
V gene: TRBV11-3; D gene: NA; clone size: NA; J gene: TRBJ2-2; CDR3 protein: CASSLSPREFTGELFF; CDR3 DNA: TGTGCCAGCAGCTTAAGTCCTAGGGAGTTCACCGGGGAGCTGTTTTTT